Each of the 16 T cell receptor beta chains below was sequenced from the same sample in a study of cytomegalovirus exposure and HLA in healthy donors. This PCR relied on a set of 60 Vbeta primers and 13 Jbeta primers. Clones were read by immunoSEQ multiplex PCR, and TCRdb kept only the in-frame ones, dropping some. The sample lists 55,000 to 75,000 clones; more than 75% were seen once. The sequencing sample was made of PBMCs. The origin of the receptors is a girl aged 10 to 17 in good health and CMV-seropositive.

This clone appeared a few times. V gene TRBV30 combines with J gene TRBJ1-3; maybe TRBD1 (6 bases). Germline CDR1 reads GTSNPN; CDR2 reads SVGIG (reference sequence). V dropped 2 bases and J dropped 0 bases, with 17 bases sitting between them. This CDR3 region has 17 residues. The DNA for the CDR3 is TGTGCCTGGAGTCCCCTTTCTACAGGGCACTCTGGAAACACCATATATTTT. Amino acids: CAWSPLSTGHSGNTIYF.

The chain combines TRBV6-5 with TRBJ1-1; D perhaps matches TRBD1 (6 bases). The CDR3 runs 15 residues. Germline assignment: CDR1 MNHEY and CDR2 SVGAGI. Between the trimmed V and J ends, which lost 2 bases and 0 bases, there was a span of 10 bases. CDR3 loop: CASSYGGYMNTEAFF. DNA for the CDR3: TGTGCCAGCAGTTACGGGGGCTACATGAACACTGAAGCTTTCTTT.

V is TRBV4-3 and J is TRBJ2-3; D may be TRBD2 (6 bases). This CDR3 comprises 14 residues. Trimming left V 1 base short and J 4 bases short, with 9 bases between. Germline CDR1 reads LGHNA; CDR2 reads YSLEER. The CDR3 nucleotides read TGCGCCAGCAGCCAAGGCGGGAATGCAGATACGCAGTATTTT. Protein product: CASSQGGNADTQYF.

V and J are TRBV5-8 and TRBJ1-3, with D hard to call. Per germline, CDR1 SGHTS and CDR2 YDEGEE. V was cut by 4 bases and J by 2 bases, with 28 bases left in between. CDR3 length: 20 amino acids. CDR3 nucleotides: TGTGCCAGCAGCGGAACCCGGAAGGCCGGTTCGGGAGGAGCTGGAAACACCATATATTTT. The encoded protein is CASSGTRKAGSGGAGNTIYF.

This chain connects TRBV27 to TRBJ1-1; tentatively, D is TRBD1 (5 bases). CDR1 MNHEY and CDR2 SMNVEV come from the germline V gene (reference sequence). The CDR3 loop spans 13 amino acids. Trimming left V 7 bases short and J 9 bases short, with 18 bases between. The CDR3 loop is CASNPRQSEQAFF. CDR3 DNA sequence: TGTGCCAGCAACCCCCGACAGTCAGAACAAGCTTTCTTT.

The V and J genes are TRBV6-4 and TRBJ2-3; TRBD1 matches at 7 bases. Germline lookup yields CDR1 MRHNA and CDR2 SNTAGT. V lost 2 bases, J lost 2 bases, and 4 bases stayed unmatched. CDR3 length equals 15 residues. The CDR3 loop reads CASSDGQATTDTQYF. The CDR3 DNA sequence: TGTGCCAGCAGTGACGGACAGGCTACCACAGATACGCAGTATTTT.

The chain employs TRBV7-2 and TRBJ2-7, with D maybe TRBD2 (5 bases). V was cut by 5 bases and J by 1 base, with 9 bases left in between. CDR1 is SGHTA and CDR2 is FQGNSA in the germline V gene. The CDR3 sequence is 13 residues long. CDR3 amino acids: CASSPGGSYEQYF. CDR3 DNA sequence: TGTGCCAGCAGCCCCGGAGGATCCTACGAGCAGTACTTC.

The genes are TRBV7-8 and TRBJ1-1; 9 bases line up with TRBD1. CDR1 is SGHVS, CDR2 FQNEAQ, per germline. This CDR3 is built from 15 residues. Trimming took 4 bases from V and 9 from J; bases not matched to a gene: 12. The CDR3 region is CASSSASPGTGQAFF. The CDR3, as DNA: TGTGCCAGCAGCTCAGCTTCTCCCGGGACAGGGCAAGCTTTCTTT.

The rearrangement links TRBV28 to TRBJ1-2; D unresolved. Trimming stripped 0 bases from V and 2 bases from J, with 4 bases between. Per germline, CDR1 MDHEN and CDR2 SYDVKM. The CDR3 runs 13 residues. CDR3 nucleotide sequence: TGTGCCAGCAGTTTATGGCAGAACTATGGCTACACCTTC. Translating gives CASSLWQNYGYTF.

The rearrangement uses TRBV27 and TRBJ2-7; 9 bases map to TRBD1. The CDR3 has 14 amino acids. In germline, CDR1 is MNHEY, CDR2 SMNVEV (reference sequence). Trimming at V came to 6 bases and at J to 2 bases, leaving 5 bases not matched to a gene. The CDR3 DNA is TGTGCCAGCAGACAAAGGACAGGGGCCTACGAGCAGTACTTC. Its translation: CASRQRTGAYEQYF.

This chain connects TRBV7-9 to TRBJ2-7, with D possibly matching TRBD1 (5 bases). CDR1 is SEHNR and CDR2 is FQNEAQ in the germline V gene (reference sequence). V lost 2 bases to trimming and J lost 2 bases, with 10 bases between them. CDR3 length: 14 residues. CDR3 sequence (DNA): TGTGCCAGCAGCTTAATTAACAGGACCTACGAGCAGTACTTC. Translated: CASSLINRTYEQYF.

The chain carries TRBV11-2 and TRBJ2-7; maybe TRBD2 (5 bases). Trimming shortened V by 1 base and J by 9 bases, and 13 bases separated the two germline ends. The CDR3 is 13 amino acids. Germline V gives CDR1 SGHAT, CDR2 FQNNGV. CDR3 coding DNA: TGTGCCAGCAGCTTAGCCGGCGGAGGATGGCAGTACTTC. It codes for CASSLAGGGWQYF.

V usage is TRBV13 and J usage is TRBJ1-4; 9 bases align to TRBD1. Germline assignment: CDR1 PRHDT and CDR2 FYEKMQ (reference sequence). The V and J ends lost 5 bases and 8 bases, in that order; junction bases with no gene match: 15. The CDR3 is 17 amino acids. The chain's CDR3 is CASSTGTGLGRWEKLFF. DNA for the CDR3: TGTGCCAGCAGCACCGGGACAGGGCTGGGGAGGTGGGAAAAACTGTTTTTT.

The CDR3 spells CASSDPTVNTEAFF. CDR3 nucleotides: TGTGCCAGCAGCGATCCTACAGTTAACACTGAAGCTTTCTTT. This chain uses TRBV7-8 with TRBJ1-1; no definite D call. The CDR3 spans 14 residues. V dropped 5 bases and J dropped 2 bases, with 12 bases sitting between them. CDR1 is SGHVS and CDR2 is FQNEAQ in the germline V gene.

This clone was counted a few times. At one end, the junction sequence differs from germline, possibly due to a read error. The genes are TRBV28 and TRBJ2-7; perhaps TRBD1 as D (5 bases). CDR1 and CDR2 (germline): MDHEN, SYDVKM. The CDR3 is 14 amino acids. The CDR3 sequence: CASRFRPRGGEQYF. CDR3 sequence (DNA): TGTGCCAGCCGTTTCCGTCCTAGGGGTGGCGAGCAGTACTTC. Supplemented by reference TRBV28 and TRBJ2-7, the full variable domain reads DVKVTQSSRYLVKRTGEKVFLECVQDMDHENMFWYRQDPGLGLRLIYFSYDVKMKEKGDIPEGYSVSREKKERFSLILESASTNQTSMYLCASRFRPRGGEQYFGPGTRLTVT.

This clone was detected ten times or more. The chain couples TRBV6-1 to TRBJ2-2, with D perhaps matching TRBD1 (6 bases). V was cut by 5 bases and J by 5 bases, with 12 bases left in between. The CDR3 runs to 14 residues. From germline, CDR1 is MNHNS and CDR2 SASEGT. CDR3 sequence (DNA): TGTGCCAGCAGTTTCAACAGGGAAACCGGGGAGCTGTTTTTT. Protein: CASSFNRETGELFF.